Listed below are T cell receptor beta chains from one sample, sequenced in a study of early T cells in non-severe SARS-CoV-2 infection. TCRdb independently ran MiXCR on the 5' RACE reads; one entry per CDR3 protein. This table has 55,000 to 65,000 distinct CDR3 sequences, around 8.9% appearing once. Input material: whole blood. The source is an adult who was a healthcare worker with PCR-confirmed SARS-CoV-2 infection or an uninfected control (not recorded which). Each CDR3 is given with its conserved first and last residue. The order of the fields is clone size, D gene, J gene, V gene, CDR3 DNA, CDR3 protein. A D gene is named only where the DNA matches it firmly. Not every row has a clone size; where given, it reads once, few, many or a size class.

NA | NA | TRBJ2-5 | TRBV6-2/TRBV6-3 | TGTGCCAGCAGTTTAAGACAGGCAAGAGACCAGTACTTC | CASSLRQARDQYF
NA | TRBD1 | TRBJ1-2 | TRBV29-1 | TGCAGCGTTGAAATTACAGGGGGCTCTGGCTACACCTTC | CSVEITGGSGYTF
medium-sized | TRBD1 | TRBJ2-7 | TRBV7-8 | TGTGCCAGCAGCGACGGGACAGGGGGCGAGCAGTACTTC | CASSDGTGGEQYF
once | TRBD2 | TRBJ2-1 | TRBV6-5 | TGTGCCAGCATAGCTAGCGGGACCAATGAGCAGTTCTTC | CASIASGTNEQFF
NA | TRBD2 | TRBJ2-3 | TRBV19 | TGTGCCAGTAGTGTGACTAGCGGGAGTGGATCAGATACGCAGTATTTT | CASSVTSGSGSDTQYF
many | NA | TRBJ2-1 | TRBV6-2/TRBV6-3 | TGTGCCAGCACTCCCAGACCGAGTGTGGATGAGCAGTTCTTC | CASTPRPSVDEQFF
few | NA | TRBJ2-7 | TRBV20-1 | TGCAGTGCTAGAGCCCTTCGGGATCTACGAATCGTCCACGAGCAGTACTTC | CSARALRDLRIVHEQYF
many | TRBD1 | TRBJ2-1 | TRBV5-4 | TGTGCCAGCAGCTCCGGTCGGGACAGGGGGTATAATGAGCAGTTCTTC | CASSSGRDRGYNEQFF
few | NA | TRBJ2-7 | TRBV28 | TGTGCCAGCAGCCCCACTAGTCTCGAGCAGTACTTC | CASSPTSLEQYF
NA | NA | TRBJ1-1 | TRBV9 | TGTGCCAGCAGCCGGAAGGAGAGTCACACTGAAGCTTTCTTT | CASSRKESHTEAFF
NA | NA | TRBJ1-4 | TRBV2 | TGTGCCAGCATTTCCCAGGAAACTGAAAAACTGTTTTTT | CASISQETEKLFF
NA | NA | TRBJ1-5 | TRBV15 | TGTGCCACCAGCGACACAAGAGGGGATCAGCCCCAGCATTTT | CATSDTRGDQPQHF
many | NA | TRBJ2-7 | TRBV29-1 | TGCAGCGTTGACCAGTCCCACGAGCAGTACTTC | CSVDQSHEQYF
NA | NA | TRBJ2-1 | TRBV11-2 | TGTGTCAGCAGCCTAGGAGCGCGGAAGTTCTTC | CVSSLGARKFF
many | TRBD2 | TRBJ2-5 | TRBV11-2 | TGTGCCAGCAGCCCGACGGGAGGGGGGTACCCGAGGACCCAGTACTTC | CASSPTGGGYPRTQYF
NA | NA | TRBJ2-2 | TRBV13 | TGTGCCAGCAACCGAGGGGCCGGGGAGCTGTTTTTT | CASNRGAGELFF
NA | TRBD2 | TRBJ2-1 | TRBV7-9 | TGTGCCAGCAGCGAATATAGCGGGAGGCCTTCCTACAATGAGCAGTTCTTC | CASSEYSGRPSYNEQFF
NA | TRBD2 | TRBJ2-2 | TRBV20-1 | TGCAGTGCTAGAGATCCGACTAGCGGGGTAACCGGGGAGCTGTTTTTT | CSARDPTSGVTGELFF
NA | NA | TRBJ2-5 | TRBV7-9 | TGTGCCAGCAGCTTAGGCCTGGGGGGCCAAGAGACCCAGTACTTC | CASSLGLGGQETQYF
few | NA | TRBJ2-5 | TRBV15 | TGTGCCACCAGCAGAGATAGGGCAGACCAAGAGACCCAGTACTTC | CATSRDRADQETQYF
few | TRBD2 | TRBJ2-6 | TRBV5-1 | TGCGCCAGCAGCAGCGGGAGGGGCCCTGGGGCCAACGTCCTGACTTTC | CASSSGRGPGANVLTF
many | NA | TRBJ1-1 | TRBV7-8 | TGTGCCAGCAGCTCAGGATGGAACACTGAAGCTTTCTTT | CASSSGWNTEAFF
many | NA | TRBJ2-7 | TRBV6-5 | TGTGCCAGCAGTTACTCTGGCCAGATCCCTCCCTACGAGCAGTACTTC | CASSYSGQIPPYEQYF
few | NA | TRBJ2-1 | TRBV19 | TGTGCCAGTAGCGTCGGCAGAAGGGGGCAGTTCTTC | CASSVGRRGQFF
many | TRBD2 | TRBJ2-7 | TRBV5-1 | TGCGCCAGCAGCTTGATAGTTAGCGGGCCTACCTACGAGCAGTACTTC | CASSLIVSGPTYEQYF
many | NA | TRBJ2-1 | TRBV5-1 | TGCGCCAGCAGCTTCTCGGGGAGCTACAATGAGCAGTTCTTC | CASSFSGSYNEQFF
NA | TRBD2 | TRBJ2-1 | TRBV29-1 | TGCAGCGTTACTAGCGGTTACAATGAGCAGTTCTTC | CSVTSGYNEQFF
many | NA | TRBJ1-1 | TRBV6-5 | TGTGCCAGCAGTTACTTAATCGGAAGGACCACTGAAGCTTTCTTT | CASSYLIGRTTEAFF